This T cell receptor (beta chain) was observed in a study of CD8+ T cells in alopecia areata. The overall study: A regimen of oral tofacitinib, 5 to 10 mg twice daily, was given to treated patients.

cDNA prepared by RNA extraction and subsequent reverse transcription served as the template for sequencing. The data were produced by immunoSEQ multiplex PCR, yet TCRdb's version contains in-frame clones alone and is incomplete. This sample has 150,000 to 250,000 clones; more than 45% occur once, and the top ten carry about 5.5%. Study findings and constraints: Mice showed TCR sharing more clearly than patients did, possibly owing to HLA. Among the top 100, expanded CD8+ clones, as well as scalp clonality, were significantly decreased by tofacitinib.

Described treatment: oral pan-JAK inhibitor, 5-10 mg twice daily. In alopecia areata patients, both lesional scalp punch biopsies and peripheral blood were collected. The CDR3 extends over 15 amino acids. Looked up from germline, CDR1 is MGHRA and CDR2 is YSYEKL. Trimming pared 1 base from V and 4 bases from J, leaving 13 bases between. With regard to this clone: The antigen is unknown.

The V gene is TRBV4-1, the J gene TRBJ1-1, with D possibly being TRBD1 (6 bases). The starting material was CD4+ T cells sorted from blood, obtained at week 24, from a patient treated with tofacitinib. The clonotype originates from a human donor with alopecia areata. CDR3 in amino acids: CASSQAVDRLTEAFF. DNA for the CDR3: TGCGCCAGCAGCCAAGCGGTAGACAGGCTCACTGAAGCTTTCTTT.